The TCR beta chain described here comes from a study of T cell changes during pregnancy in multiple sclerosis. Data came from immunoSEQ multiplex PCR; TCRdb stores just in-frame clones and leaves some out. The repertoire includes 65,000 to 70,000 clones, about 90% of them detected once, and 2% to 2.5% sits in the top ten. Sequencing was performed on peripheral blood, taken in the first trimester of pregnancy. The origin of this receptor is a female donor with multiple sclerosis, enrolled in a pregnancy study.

CDR3 amino acids: CASSGGLGYGYTF. CDR3 sequence (DNA): TGTGCCAGCAGCGGAGGACTCGGCTATGGCTACACCTTC. The rearrangement joins TRBV5-6 to TRBJ1-2; no clear D gene. The V gene lost 4 bases and the J gene lost 4 bases, with 11 bases spanning the gap. The length of the CDR3 is 13 residues. The V gene's germline CDR1 is SGHDT and CDR2 YYEEEE.